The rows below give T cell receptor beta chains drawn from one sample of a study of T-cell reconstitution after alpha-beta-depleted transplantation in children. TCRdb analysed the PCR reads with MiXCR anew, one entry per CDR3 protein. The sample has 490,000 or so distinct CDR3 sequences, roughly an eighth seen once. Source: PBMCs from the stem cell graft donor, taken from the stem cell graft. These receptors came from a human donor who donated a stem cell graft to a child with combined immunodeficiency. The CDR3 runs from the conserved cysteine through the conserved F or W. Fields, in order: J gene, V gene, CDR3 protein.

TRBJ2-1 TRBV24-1 CATSDTPGTSGRVNEQFF
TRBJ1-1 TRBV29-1 CSAMGRSNTEAFF
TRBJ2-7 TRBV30 CAWTSTGAGEQYF
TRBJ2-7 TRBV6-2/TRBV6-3 CASTLTSSYEQYF
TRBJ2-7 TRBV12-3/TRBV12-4 CASSLDAGGAPGEQYF
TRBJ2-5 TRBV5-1 CASSLDGGRGETQYF
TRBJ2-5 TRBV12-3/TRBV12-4 CASSSSAVWETQYF
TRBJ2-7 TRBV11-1 CASSSRTTPYEQYF
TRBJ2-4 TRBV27 CASSLSSGSGRARSIQYF
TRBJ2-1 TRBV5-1 CASSSSGGSSYNEQFF
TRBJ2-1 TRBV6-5 CASSYVGWSEQFF
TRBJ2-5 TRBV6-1 CASRLFTSGHQETQYF
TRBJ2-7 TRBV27 CASSLSGFSYEQYF
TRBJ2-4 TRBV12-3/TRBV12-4 CASSPAGGDIQYF
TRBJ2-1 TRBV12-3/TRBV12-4 CASRRGGLSNEQFF
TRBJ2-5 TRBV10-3 CAISVVSVLAGGQETQYF
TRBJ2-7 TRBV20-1 CSARARAYSYEQYF
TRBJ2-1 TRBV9 CASSVGWRADEQFF
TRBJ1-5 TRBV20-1 CSASPGGTNQPQHF
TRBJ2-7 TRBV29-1 CSVEATGNGYEQYF
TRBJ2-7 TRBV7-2 CASSSGPLYEQYF
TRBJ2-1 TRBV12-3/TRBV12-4 CASSTLAATYNEQFF
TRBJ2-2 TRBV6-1 CASSPGTGGPGELFF
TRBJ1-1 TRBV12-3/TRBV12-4 CASSPLRGRRYTEAFF
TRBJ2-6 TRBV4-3 CASSLRDRGASGANVLTF
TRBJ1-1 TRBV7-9 CASSHRHDTEAFF
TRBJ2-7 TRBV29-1 CSVAHRGEQYF
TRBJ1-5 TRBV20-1 CSAGEGGSQPQHF
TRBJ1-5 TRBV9 CASSSTGTVGQPQHF
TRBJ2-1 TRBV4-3 CASSRGLALLDEQFF
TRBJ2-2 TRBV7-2 CASSLVLGSGTGELFF
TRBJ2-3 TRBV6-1 CASRGAPSECF
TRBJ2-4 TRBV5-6 CASSLAGGRGKNIQYF
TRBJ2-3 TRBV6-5 CASSYYLLGGSTDTQYF
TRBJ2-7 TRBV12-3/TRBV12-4 CASSYGPEQYF
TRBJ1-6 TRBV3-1 CASSQQTGSLPLHF
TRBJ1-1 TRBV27 CASSLAGTGGSEAFF
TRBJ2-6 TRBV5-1 CASSPVLTEAGANVLTF
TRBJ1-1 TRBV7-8 CASTLGGPVIEAFF
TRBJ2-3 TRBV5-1 CASSPWTSGDPLSTDTQYF
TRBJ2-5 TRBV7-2 CASSPIRETQYF